The next 10 T cell receptor beta chains were all read from a single sample in a study of blood T cell repertoires in COVID-19. Profiled with immunoSEQ multiplex PCR; TCRdb holds only in-frame clones, not every one. The sample records about 69,000 clones, approximately 79% being singletons. Sequencing was done on a sample of peripheral blood. The origin of the receptors is a man aged 55-75 years with acute or convalescent COVID-19.

This chain joins TRBV13 and TRBJ1-2, with D maybe TRBD1 (5 bases). The V and J ends lost 4 bases and 4 bases respectively, with 10 bases between them. Germline lookup yields CDR1 PRHDT and CDR2 FYEKMQ (reference sequence). The CDR3 extends over 13 amino acids. The CDR3 loop reads CASSSGGTYGYTF. The CDR3 DNA reads TGTGCCAGCAGCTCCGGCGGGACCTATGGCTACACCTTC.

The chain employs TRBV6-5 and TRBJ1-2; D is possibly TRBD1 (5 bases). The V and J ends lost 7 bases and 8 bases respectively, with 23 bases between them. The CDR3 loop spans 15 amino acids. The germline V gene has CDR1 MNHEY and CDR2 SVGAGI. The DNA for the CDR3 is TGTGCCAGCACCCAAGTTAATCAGGGAACGAGGGGCTACACCTTC. This sequence encodes CASTQVNQGTRGYTF.

The chain recombines TRBV24-1 with TRBJ2-1, with D uncertain. The CDR3 is made up of 11 amino acids. Germline-derived CDR1 and CDR2 are KGHDR and SFDVKD. Between the trimmed V and J ends, which lost 3 bases and 6 bases, there was a span of 2 bases. Here the CDR3 DNA reads TGTGCCACCAGTGATCGCAATGAGCAGTTCTTC. It yields the protein CATSDRNEQFF.

CDR3 in DNA: TGCAGTGGAGAGGGATTGGTTGAAGCTTTCTTT. It is translated as CSGEGLVEAFF. The genes are TRBV20-1 and TRBJ1-1; D is uncertain. Germline V gene lookup returns CDR1 DFQATT and CDR2 SNEGSKA (reference sequence). V lost 7 bases and J lost 7, with 13 bases in between. The CDR3 covers 11 residues.

The chain has TRBV9 and TRBJ1-1, with 10 bases aligning to TRBD1. With 4 bases clipped from V and 5 bases from J, the junction kept 5 bases outside the gene matches. This CDR3 has 14 amino acids. Germline V gene data show CDR1 as SGDLS and CDR2 as YYNGEE. The CDR3 loop is CASSPRTGGTEAFF. Written as DNA, the CDR3 is TGTGCCAGCAGCCCACGGACAGGGGGGACTGAAGCTTTCTTT. Full variable domain (outside the CDR3, taken from reference TRBV9 and TRBJ1-1): DSGVTQTPKHLITATGQRVTLRCSPRSGDLSVYWYQQSLDQGLQFLIQYYNGEERAKGNILERFSAQQFPDLHSELNLSSLELGDSALYFCASSPRTGGTEAFFGQGTRLTVV.

This clone is a singleton in its sample. The gene calls are TRBV6-2 or TRBV6-3 and TRBJ2-5, with 8 bases identical to TRBD2. Trimming at V came to 5 bases and at J to 2 bases, leaving 4 bases not matched to a gene. Germline CDR1 reads MNHEY; CDR2 reads SVGEGT. The CDR3 covers 14 residues. CDR3 DNA sequence: TGTGCCAGCAGTACAACTAGCGGACAAGAGACCCAGTACTTC. This gives the protein CASSTTSGQETQYF.

J is TRBJ2-3 and V is TRBV27, with D hard to call. The CDR3 contains 13 residues. The V end was cut by 3 bases, the J end by 6 bases, with 10 bases between. CDR1 and CDR2 (germline): MNHEY, SMNVEV (reference sequence). CDR3 amino acids: CASSFTHRDTQYF. The CDR3, as DNA: TGTGCCAGCAGTTTTACTCATCGGGATACGCAGTATTTT.

This chain connects TRBV5-4 to TRBJ1-1, with 7 bases fitting TRBD1. Per germline, CDR1 SGHNT and CDR2 YYREEE (reference sequence). The CDR3 is made up of 15 amino acids. Trimming cost V 5 bases and J 0 bases; bases outside gene matches: 7. Here the CDR3 DNA reads TGTGCCAGCAGGGGGACAGCAAACATGAACACTGAAGCTTTCTTT. It translates to CASRGTANMNTEAFF.

This sequence joins TRBV5-1 and TRBJ2-5; 11 bases are shared with TRBD2. CDR3 length: 15 residues. The V gene's germline CDR1 is SGHRS and CDR2 YFSETQ. Germline trimming cut 9 bases from V and 5 bases from J; bases unmatched to any gene: 12. The CDR3 region has the DNA TGCGCCACCCAACTAGCGGGGGACCCCGCCGAGACCCAGTACTTC. Translating gives CATQLAGDPAETQYF.

The gene calls are TRBV2 and TRBJ1-1, with 7 nucleotides matching TRBD1. V was pared by 7 bases and J by 5 bases, with 10 bases of the junction left unmatched. The germline CDR1 and CDR2 sequences are SNHLY and FYNNEI. This CDR3 comprises 14 residues. The CDR3 protein is CASNLRQGDTEAFF. DNA of the CDR3: TGTGCCAGCAACCTACGACAGGGCGATACTGAAGCTTTCTTT. Variable domain in full (rest from reference TRBV2 and TRBJ1-1): EPEVTQTPSHQVTQMGQEVILRCVPISNHLYFYWYRQILGQKVEFLVSFYNNEISEKSEIFDDQFSVERPDGSNFTLKIRSTKLEDSAMYFCASNLRQGDTEAFFGQGTRLTVV.